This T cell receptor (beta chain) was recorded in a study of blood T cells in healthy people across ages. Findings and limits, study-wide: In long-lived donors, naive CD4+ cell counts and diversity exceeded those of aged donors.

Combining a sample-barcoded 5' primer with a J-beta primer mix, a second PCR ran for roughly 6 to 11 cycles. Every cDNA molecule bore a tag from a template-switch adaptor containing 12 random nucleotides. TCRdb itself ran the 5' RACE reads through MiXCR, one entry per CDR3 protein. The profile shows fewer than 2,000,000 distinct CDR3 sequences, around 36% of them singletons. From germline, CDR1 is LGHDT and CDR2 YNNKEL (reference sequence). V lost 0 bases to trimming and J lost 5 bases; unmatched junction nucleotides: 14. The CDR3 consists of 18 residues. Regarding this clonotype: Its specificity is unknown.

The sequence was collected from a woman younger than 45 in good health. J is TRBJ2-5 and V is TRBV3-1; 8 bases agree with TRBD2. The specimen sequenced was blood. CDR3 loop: CASSQDRSGGSSRETQYF. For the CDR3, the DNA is TGTGCCAGCAGCCAAGATCGGAGCGGGGGATCCTCCAGGGAGACCCAGTACTTC.